The text below deals with one T cell receptor (beta chain). Its antigen is not identified. The treatment: roughly 18 received Ad26.COV2.S at low or high dose, single or two shots; 5 received placebo; per-sample allocation not given. Collection of the samples took place on day 63 after the first injection of vaccine or placebo. The individual, an adult aged 18-55 years, was a donor in Boston. Sequencing used immunoSEQ multiplex PCR; TCRdb keeps in-frame clones, though not all of them. Among about 330,000 clones listed, roughly nine tenths were seen once. The CDR3 runs 13 residues. Germline values: CDR1 MRHNA, CDR2 SNTAGT. The junction had 9 bases not matched to a gene; V was cut back by 10 bases and J by 5 bases. This sample was taken from a study of Ad26.COV2.S vaccination and SARS-CoV-2 variants. Study at large: The vaccine Ad26.COV2.S was put into the muscle once, or twice with 56 days between. Study-level points and caveats: Substantial breadth was reported for post-vaccination spike-specific CD8+ and CD4+ T cells.

This sequence was found in a person between 18 and 59 years old who received the Ad26.COV2.S COVID-19 vaccine or a placebo. Here the sequenced sample was peripheral blood, taken in a trial of Ad26.COV2.S vaccine versus placebo. The chain uses TRBV6-4 and TRBJ1-1, with TRBD1 identical over 8 bases. The CDR3 sequence is CATSTGDWTEAFF. CDR3 in DNA: TGTGCCACTTCGACAGGGGATTGGACTGAAGCTTTCTTT.